The clone carrying this T cell receptor beta chain occurred a few times. The sample belongs to a study of shared T cell receptors in the human thymus. Sequencing was performed with immunoSEQ multiplex PCR; in TCRdb, only in-frame clones are kept and a portion is missing. Of about 660,000 clones listed, approximately 88% are singletons. The CDR3 consists of 16 residues. Trimming stripped 1 base from V and 0 bases from J, with 7 bases between. Germline-derived CDR1 and CDR2 are KGHSH and LQKENI. This sample also appeared in a second study, on human thymus T cells. That work contributes: Donation came from healthy Finnish infants having corrective surgery for congenital heart defects. Thymic material originated from resections removed in the course of corrective heart surgery. Across thymic and blood repertoires, the usage of V and J genes appeared to be biased. Related reports documented highly overlapping thymic repertoires among unrelated individuals.

The sequenced material came from thymocytes. The clonotype originates from a boy younger than two with a congenital heart defect. The chain employs TRBV18 and TRBJ2-6; a weak D match, TRBD1 (6 bases). The CDR3 bases are TGTGCCAGCTCACCACAGGGGGACTCTGGGGCCAACGTCCTGACTTTC. This translates into CASSPQGDSGANVLTF.